Below, 17 T cell receptor beta chains from the same sample are listed, as sequenced in a study of T-cell reconstitution after alpha-beta-depleted transplantation in children. Unique molecular identifiers were used to barcode this TCRbeta library. One entry per CDR3 protein results from TCRdb running MiXCR on the PCR reads. Of about 540,000 distinct CDR3 sequences in the sample, about 17% were seen once. This specimen was PBMCs from the stem cell graft donor, taken from the stem cell graft. The receptors come from a human donor who donated a stem cell graft to a child with acute lymphoblastic leukemia.

The J gene is TRBJ2-7, the V gene TRBV7-3; no firm D call. V lost 4 bases to trimming and J lost 5 bases, with 15 bases between them. The length of the CDR3 is 14 residues. Germline V CDR1 and CDR2: SGHTA, FQGTGA. CDR3 DNA sequence: TGTGCCAGCAGCTCCTCTCAGGTTACTGACGAGCAGTACTTC. The encoded protein is CASSSSQVTDEQYF.

The gene calls are TRBV6-1 and TRBJ2-4; TRBD2 matches at 8 bases. CDR3 length: 16 residues. Germline CDR1 MNHNS, CDR2 SASEGT. V shed 6 bases and J 8 bases; nucleotides not matched to a gene: 15. In DNA, the CDR3 is TGTGCCAGCAGATTGGTTGGTAGCGGGGCCCAAGACATTCAGTACTTC. Translated: CASRLVGSGAQDIQYF.

The sample holds a few counts of this clonotype. In DNA, the CDR3 is TGTGCCAGCAGCACCCACCTAGCGGGGGTACAGTTCTTC. The encoded protein is CASSTHLAGVQFF. The V gene is TRBV9, the J gene TRBJ2-1; 10 positions match TRBD2. CDR1 is SGDLS, CDR2 YYNGEE, per germline. This CDR3 is built from 13 residues. Unmatched junction bases numbered 8, after V lost 4 bases and J lost 13 bases.

The chain carries TRBV6-2 or TRBV6-3 and TRBJ2-3; 10 bases align to TRBD2. CDR1 MNHEY and CDR2 SVGEGT come from the germline V gene. The CDR3 runs to 14 residues. V lost 6 bases to trimming and J lost 2 bases; unmatched junction nucleotides: 2. This chain's CDR3 is CASRTSGTTDTQYF. The CDR3 nucleotides are TGTGCCAGCAGAACTAGCGGGACCACAGATACGCAGTATTTT.

The table lists this clonotype with a few counts. V and J are TRBV20-1 and TRBJ2-1, with D possibly TRBD2 on 6 matching bases. Looked up from germline, CDR1 is DFQATT and CDR2 is SNEGSKA (reference sequence). CDR3 length equals 15 residues. The germline V and J ends were trimmed by 1 base and 4 bases, with 14 bases remaining between them. The CDR3 bases are TGCAGTGCTAGAGCCTCGGGACTGATATACAATGAGCAGTTCTTC. This gives the protein CSARASGLIYNEQFF.

V usage is TRBV4-2 and J usage is TRBJ2-3; 7 positions agree with TRBD2. The CDR3 extends over 16 amino acids. V lost 4 bases, J lost 0 bases, and 7 bases stayed unmatched. Per the germline V gene, CDR1 is LGHNA and CDR2 is YNFKEQ. CDR3 residues: CASSPLTSDSTDTQYF. CDR3 coding DNA: TGTGCCAGCAGCCCCCTAACTAGCGACAGCACAGATACGCAGTATTTT.

This clonotype has only a few counts. V is TRBV5-1 and J is TRBJ2-7, with D possibly TRBD1 on 5 matching bases. The CDR3 has 12 amino acids. CDR1 is SGHRS, CDR2 YFSETQ, per germline. V was trimmed by 0 bases and J by 6 bases, leaving 7 bases between them. CDR3 coding DNA: TGCGCCAGCAGCTTGGGACAGCGCGAGCAGTACTTC. Residues: CASSLGQREQYF.

The sample holds a few counts of this clonotype. This rearrangement joins TRBV2 to TRBJ2-2, with TRBD1 matching over 7 bases. Germline trimming cut 9 bases from V and 5 bases from J; bases unmatched to any gene: 6. This CDR3 contains 13 residues. Germline values: CDR1 SNHLY, CDR2 FYNNEI. The CDR3 reads CASQGERTGELFF. The DNA for the CDR3 is TGTGCCAGTCAGGGGGAAAGGACCGGGGAGCTGTTTTTT. The full variable domain, with the rest looked up from reference TRBV2 and TRBJ2-2, is EPEVTQTPSHQVTQMGQEVILRCVPISNHLYFYWYRQILGQKVEFLVSFYNNEISEKSEIFDDQFSVERPDGSNFTLKIRSTKLEDSAMYFCASQGERTGELFFGEGSRLTVL.

This clonotype came up a few times. The chain uses TRBV6-2 or TRBV6-3 and TRBJ2-1; no definite D call. The CDR3 length is 15 residues. The germline V gene has CDR1 MNHEY and CDR2 SVGEGT. With 7 bases removed from V and 2 bases from J, the gap between germline ends came to 15 bases. The CDR3 DNA reads as TGTGCCAGCACCGTACGTCGCCCGGCCTACAATGAGCAGTTCTTC. Protein: CASTVRRPAYNEQFF.

This clonotype was detected a few times. The chain joins TRBV7-8 to TRBJ2-3; maybe TRBD2 (6 bases). Germline CDR1 reads SGHVS; CDR2 reads FQNEAQ. The CDR3 spans 17 residues. V lost 1 base to trimming and J lost 3 bases, with 17 bases between them. CDR3 sequence: CASSLESGGVRTDTQYF. As DNA, the CDR3 is TGTGCCAGCAGCTTAGAATCCGGGGGAGTCCGTACAGATACGCAGTATTTT.

This clonotype was seen only a few times. The genes are TRBV20-1 and TRBJ2-2; D is ambiguous. Germline CDR1 reads DFQATT; CDR2 reads SNEGSKA (reference sequence). V lost 0 bases, J lost 6 bases, and 14 bases lay in between. There are 15 residues in the CDR3. The CDR3 reads CSARDPLNVAGELFF. DNA for the CDR3: TGCAGTGCTAGAGATCCCCTAAACGTCGCCGGGGAGCTGTTTTTT.

The chain links TRBV27 to TRBJ1-2; 7 bases fit TRBD1. The germline V gene has CDR1 MNHEY and CDR2 SMNVEV (reference sequence). The J segment lost 4 bases and the V segment lost 6 bases, leaving 11 bases of the junction unmatched. The length of the CDR3 is 15 residues. In nucleotides, the CDR3 is TGTGCCAGCAGGGCCGGGACAGTTGAGCTCTATGGCTACACCTTC. This translates into CASRAGTVELYGYTF.

The rearrangement links TRBV20-1 to TRBJ2-7; TRBD1 is a possible D gene (6 bases). The germline gives CDR1 DFQATT, CDR2 SNEGSKA (reference sequence). This CDR3 has 13 residues. V was shortened by 5 bases and J by 3 bases, with 14 bases between the two germline ends. The CDR3 DNA follows: TGCAGTGCTTTCTCTGGACAGCGCTACGAGCAGTACTTC. Translated, it gives CSAFSGQRYEQYF.

Comments on this clonotype: At one boundary the junction diverges from the germline segment, which might be a read error. The J gene is TRBJ1-2, the V gene TRBV25-1, with TRBD1 as a possible D gene (6 bases). The CDR3 spans 14 residues. Germline V lookup: CDR1 MGHDK, CDR2 SYGVNS. The CDR3 DNA reads as TGTGCCAGCAGCCCGGGACACCTGGCGTATGGCTGCACCTTC. Its translation: CASSPGHLAYGCTF.

This clonotype has just a few counts. V gene TRBV3-1 combines with J gene TRBJ2-7; 11 bases align to TRBD2. This CDR3 region has 15 residues. In germline, CDR1 is LGHDT, CDR2 YNNKEL (reference sequence). The V and J ends lost 2 bases and 5 bases, in that order; junction bases with no gene match: 5. CDR3 sequence: CASSQHTSGSNEQYF. In DNA form, the CDR3 reads TGTGCCAGCAGCCAACATACTAGCGGGAGTAACGAGCAGTACTTC.

This clonotype was seen a few times. The chain couples TRBV5-1 to TRBJ2-7; D is perhaps TRBD1 (6 bases). The CDR3 contains 15 residues. Germline-derived CDR1 and CDR2 are SGHRS and YFSETQ. Trimming pared 2 bases from V and 3 bases from J, leaving 15 bases between. The CDR3 protein is CASSLIQGRDYEQYF. CDR3 nucleotides: TGCGCCAGCAGCTTAATACAGGGTCGTGACTACGAGCAGTACTTC.

This clonotype was observed a handful of times. This sequence joins TRBV10-2 and TRBJ2-3; possibly TRBD2 for D (5 bases). The V gene lost 4 bases and the J gene lost 4 bases, with 12 bases spanning the gap. The CDR3 is 14 residues long. CDR1 and CDR2 (germline): WSHSY, SAAADI. CDR3 sequence: CASSGAPRADTQYF. In DNA, the CDR3 is TGCGCCAGCAGTGGCGCGCCGAGGGCAGATACGCAGTATTTT.